This entry lists 12 T cell receptor beta chains sequenced from one sample in a study of OX40 agonist ivuxolimab in advanced cancers. The table came from immunoSEQ multiplex PCR; TCRdb's copy has only in-frame clones and leaves some out. Of roughly 70,000 clones listed, roughly nine tenths are singletons. The source was CD4+ or CD8+ T cells sorted from blood, collected in a trial of the OX40 agonist ivuxolimab. The receptors were gathered from an adult with an advanced solid tumor such as melanoma, head and neck, liver or kidney cancer.

The V call is TRBV7-8, the J call TRBJ2-1; no clear D. The CDR3 has 15 amino acids. V was clipped by 1 base and J by 11 bases, with 18 bases between them. Germline CDR1 reads SGHVS; CDR2 reads FQNEAQ. In DNA form, the CDR3 reads TGTGCCAGCAGCTTAGGGTCTCTGGCTGTAAGTAAGCAGTTCTTC. This codes for CASSLGSLAVSKQFF. The variable domain in full, with the rest retrieved from reference TRBV7-8 and TRBJ2-1, is GAGVSQSPRYKVAKRGQDVALRCDPISGHVSLFWYQQALGQGPEFLTYFQNEAQLDKSGLPSDRFFAERPEGSVSTLKIQRTQQEDSAVYLCASSLGSLAVSKQFFGPGTRLTVL.

The CDR3 sequence is CASSLVAGDETQYF. The CDR3 DNA reads as TGCGCCAGCAGCTTGGTCGCAGGGGACGAGACCCAGTACTTC. The chain recombines TRBV5-1 with TRBJ2-5; perhaps TRBD1 as D (6 bases). V was cut by 0 bases and J by 5 bases, with 11 bases left in between. The CDR3 spans 14 residues. Germline CDR1 SGHRS, CDR2 YFSETQ.

The chain uses TRBV27 and TRBJ2-1; the match to TRBD1 covers 7 bases. Germline V gene sequence: CDR1 MNHEY, CDR2 SMNVEV (reference sequence). Trimming removed 8 bases from V and 3 bases from J; junction bases left unmatched: 4. The CDR3 covers 13 residues. The CDR3 protein is CASGGQYYNEQFF. As DNA, the CDR3 is TGTGCCAGCGGGGGACAGTACTACAATGAGCAGTTCTTC.

Only one count was recorded for this clone. The rearrangement joins TRBV18 to TRBJ1-4, with 7 bases fitting TRBD1. The CDR3 has 13 residues. Germline trimming cut 6 bases from V and 5 bases from J; bases unmatched to any gene: 3. Looked up from germline, CDR1 is KGHSH and CDR2 is LQKENI. The CDR3 protein is CASSPGQNEKLFF. The DNA of the CDR3 is TGTGCCAGCTCCCCGGGACAGAATGAAAAACTGTTTTTT.

The rearrangement links TRBV21-1 to TRBJ2-5; the D call TRBD2 from the table was never checked on the DNA. TRBV21-1 is deemed a pseudogene. The CDR3 extends over 15 amino acids. The CDR3 is CASSKAAGGKETQYF. The CDR3 DNA is TGTGCCAGCAGCAAAGCGGCGGGAGGGAAAGAGACCCAGTACTTC.

This chain joins TRBV10-3 and TRBJ1-5; tentative D call: TRBD1 (5 bases). Trimming pared 3 bases from V and 0 bases from J, leaving 9 bases between. The germline gives CDR1 ENHRY, CDR2 SYGVKD. The CDR3 loop spans 15 amino acids. This CDR3 is CAISEAGHSNQPQHF. CDR3 sequence (DNA): TGTGCCATCAGTGAAGCGGGGCATAGCAATCAGCCCCAGCATTTT.

This chain joins TRBV6-1 and TRBJ2-7; D not certain. The CDR3 is 13 residues long. Germline CDR1 MNHNS, CDR2 SASEGT. The V end lost 7 bases, the J end lost 4 bases, and 14 bases lay between the germline ends. The CDR3 reads CASTPLPSYEQYF. DNA of the CDR3: TGTGCCAGCACCCCCCTGCCGTCATACGAGCAGTACTTC.

This chain links TRBV11-1 with TRBJ1-1; maybe TRBD1 (5 bases). The CDR3 consists of 14 residues. Germline CDR1 reads SGHAT; CDR2 reads FQDESV (reference sequence). Between the trimmed V and J ends, which lost 3 bases and 2 bases, there was a span of 10 bases. This CDR3 reads CASSFVGANTEAFF. The CDR3 DNA is TGTGCCAGCAGCTTTGTAGGGGCAAACACTGAAGCTTTCTTT.

This clone was seen a single time. The rearrangement uses TRBV27 and TRBJ1-5; D perhaps matches TRBD1 (6 bases). Germline V gives CDR1 MNHEY, CDR2 SMNVEV (reference sequence). The CDR3 is made up of 16 amino acids. V dropped 3 bases and J dropped 1 base, with 13 bases sitting between them. CDR3 residues: CASSFSARGSNQPQHF. CDR3 sequence (DNA): TGTGCCAGCAGTTTTTCGGCAAGGGGGAGCAATCAGCCCCAGCATTTT.

The chain employs TRBV11-2 and TRBJ2-7; 10 nucleotides align to TRBD1. CDR3 length equals 16 residues. The V segment lost 5 bases and the J segment 3 bases; nucleotides outside the gene matches: 10. CDR1 and CDR2 (germline): SGHAT, FQNNGV. CDR3 sequence reads: CASSPIMTGGNYEQYF. CDR3 in DNA: TGTGCCAGCAGCCCCATTATGACAGGGGGCAACTACGAGCAGTACTTC. The entire variable domain, with the rest obtained from reference TRBV11-2 and TRBJ2-7, is as follows: EAGVAQSPRYKIIEKRQSVAFWCNPISGHATLYWYQQILGQGPKLLIQFQNNGVVDDSQLPKDRFSAERLKGVDSTLKIQPAKLEDSAVYLCASSPIMTGGNYEQYFGPGTRLTVT.

This sequence joins TRBV18 and TRBJ1-5; 11 bases align to TRBD1. The germline V gene has CDR1 KGHSH and CDR2 LQKENI. Losses at the gene ends were 3 bases for V and 7 bases for J; bases not matched to a gene: 8. CDR3 size: 16 residues. Here the CDR3 reads CASSPGQGDMLQPQHF. The CDR3 DNA reads TGTGCCAGCTCACCGGGACAGGGGGATATGTTACAGCCCCAGCATTTT.

The chain employs TRBV6-1 and TRBJ2-6; the D is unclear. Germline values: CDR1 MNHNS, CDR2 SASEGT. V was shortened by 0 bases and J by 0 bases, with 6 bases between the two germline ends. The CDR3 is made up of 16 amino acids. The CDR3 loop reads CASSEAFSSGANVLTF. The CDR3 DNA follows: TGTGCCAGCAGTGAAGCGTTCAGCTCTGGGGCCAACGTCCTGACTTTC.